A selection of T cell receptor beta chains follows, all from one sample in a study of blood T cell repertoires in COVID-19. Here immunoSEQ multiplex PCR was the method, and the copy in TCRdb shows in-frame clones only, minus some. The sample lists about 170,000 clones, 70% to 90% occurring once. The material sequenced was peripheral blood. These TCRs come from an elderly man with COVID-19, enrolled during active disease. Both conserved end residues are part of each CDR3. The D gene is left open where the match is weak. Expanded clones are given a class, and other clones once, few, many or no size at all.

-	TRBJ2-7	TRBV4-1	-	TGCGCCAGCAGCCAAGATCGAGATTCCTACGAGCAGTACTTC	CASSQDRDSYEQYF
-	TRBJ2-3	TRBV1	-	TGCACCAACCTTCTCCGGGACAGGGACACAGATACGCAGTATTTT	CTNLLRDRDTDTQYF
-	TRBJ1-2	TRBV5-1	TRBD1	TGCGCCAGCAGCTTAGGACAGGCGGACTATGGCTACACCTTC	CASSLGQADYGYTF
-	TRBJ2-7	TRBV7-8	TRBD1	TGTGCCAGCAGCTTACGGGGACAGTCCTACGAGCAGTACTTC	CASSLRGQSYEQYF
-	TRBJ2-7	TRBV6-5	TRBD1	TGTGCCAGCAGTTACTCGACAGGGACCTACGAGCAGTACTTC	CASSYSTGTYEQYF
-	TRBJ2-5	TRBV12-3/TRBV12-4	-	TGTGCCAGCAGTGCCCGGGAGACCCAGTACTTC	CASSARETQYF
few	TRBJ1-1	TRBV2	-	TGTGCCATCCCGGGATTCTCCAACACTGAAGCTTTCTTT	CAIPGFSNTEAFF
-	TRBJ2-5	TRBV3-1/TRBV3-2	TRBD1	TGTGCCAGCAGCCTCGGAGACAGGGGGGCTATCGGGGACTTC	CASSLGDRGAIGDF
-	TRBJ1-2	TRBV14	-	TGTGCCAGCAGCTTCCCCAGTAACTATGGCTACACCTTC	CASSFPSNYGYTF
-	TRBJ1-2	TRBV14	-	TGTGCCAGCAGCCAAAGCCGCTATGGCTACACCTTC	CASSQSRYGYTF
-	TRBJ1-2	TRBV29-1	-	TGCAGCGTTGAAGATCGGACAGCTGTCTCGTATGGCTACACCTTC	CSVEDRTAVSYGYTF
-	TRBJ2-3	TRBV5-1	-	TGCGCCAGCAGCTCTTCCTCCCGCACAGATACGCAGTATTTT	CASSSSSRTDTQYF
-	TRBJ1-3	TRBV10-3	-	TGTGCCACGTTAAAGGAGATTGGAAACACCATATATTTT	CATLKEIGNTIYF
-	TRBJ1-3	TRBV6-1	-	TGTGCCAGCAGTGAATTCCCAGGGTCTGGAAACACCATATATTTT	CASSEFPGSGNTIYF
-	TRBJ1-1	TRBV5-1	TRBD1	TGCGCCAGCACGCACTCCGGGACAGTCAACACTGAAGCTTTCTTT	CASTHSGTVNTEAFF
-	TRBJ1-2	TRBV7-2	TRBD1	TGTGCCAGCAGCCTACTACAGGGGGCGGCGGGGGGCTACACCTTC	CASSLLQGAAGGYTF
-	TRBJ2-7	TRBV20-1	TRBD1	TGCAGTGCTCCCCCCGAGACAGGGAGCTTC	CSAPPETGSF
-	TRBJ1-1	TRBV2	-	TGTGCCACCAAACGGGGGGTCCCTGAAGCTTTCTTT	CATKRGVPEAFF
-	TRBJ2-1	TRBV6-2/TRBV6-3	-	TGTGCCAGCAGCCCTATGAGGGGGCGGCGGGATCCTAGCTCCTACAATGAGCAGTTCTTC	CASSPMRGRRDPSSYNEQFF
few	TRBJ1-5	TRBV28	-	TGTGCCAGCAGTTTCATTTTGGGGCTTGCGAGCAATCAGCCCCAGCATTTT	CASSFILGLASNQPQHF
-	TRBJ2-2	TRBV28	-	TGTGCCAGCAGTTTCCGGTGGAACACCGGGGAGCTGTTTTTT	CASSFRWNTGELFF
-	TRBJ2-3	TRBV6-2/TRBV6-3	-	TGTGCCAGCAGTTCGGGGACATTCACAGATACGCAGTATTTT	CASSSGTFTDTQYF
-	TRBJ1-2	TRBV7-2	-	TGTGCCAGCAGCCGCGGAGACCTCACCTATGGCTACACCTTC	CASSRGDLTYGYTF
-	TRBJ1-1	TRBV5-1	-	TGCGCCAGCAGCCCAGGGACAATGAACACTGAAGCTTTCTTT	CASSPGTMNTEAFF
-	TRBJ2-5	TRBV12-3/TRBV12-4	-	TGTGCCAGCAGCCAGGGAGGCGAGACCCAGTACTTC	CASSQGGETQYF
-	TRBJ2-2	TRBV10-2	-	TGCGCCAGCAGTGGACAGGAGGTAGGGGAGCTGTTTTTT	CASSGQEVGELFF
once	TRBJ2-5	TRBV7-9	-	TGTGCCAGCAGCCCCGTAGTAGCGAGAGAGACCCAGTACTTC	CASSPVVARETQYF
-	TRBJ2-5	TRBV19	-	TGTGCCAGTACAGCGGGCCTAACCCAAGAGACCCAGTACTTC	CASTAGLTQETQYF
-	TRBJ2-7	TRBV2	-	TGTGCCAGCGGTGTTGCGTACGAGCAGTACTTC	CASGVAYEQYF
-	TRBJ2-7	TRBV9	TRBD1	TGTGCCAGCAGCGCTCGACAGGGGTCCTACGAGCAGTACTTC	CASSARQGSYEQYF
-	TRBJ2-5	TRBV7-8	-	TGTGCCAGCAGCCCGAGGACTACCCAGAAGACCCAGTACTTC	CASSPRTTQKTQYF
few	TRBJ1-5	TRBV19	TRBD1	TGTGCCAGTAGTACCACCAGGGGGACGTTGAGCAATCAGCCCCAGCATTTT	CASSTTRGTLSNQPQHF
-	TRBJ2-4	TRBV5-4	TRBD1	TGTGCCAGCAGCTTGGGGGGACAGGGAGAAAACATTCAGTACTTC	CASSLGGQGENIQYF
-	TRBJ2-5	TRBV5-6	TRBD1	TGTGCCAGCAGTTCCTTACAGGGGGCTCGGGAGACCCAGTACTTC	CASSSLQGARETQYF
-	TRBJ2-2	TRBV14	-	TGTGCCAGCAGCCCCAGGCAGGACACCGGGGAGCTGTTTTTT	CASSPRQDTGELFF
once	TRBJ1-3	TRBV5-1	TRBD1	TGCGCCAGCAGCAGGGGGACAGAAGACTCTGGAAACACCATATATTTT	CASSRGTEDSGNTIYF